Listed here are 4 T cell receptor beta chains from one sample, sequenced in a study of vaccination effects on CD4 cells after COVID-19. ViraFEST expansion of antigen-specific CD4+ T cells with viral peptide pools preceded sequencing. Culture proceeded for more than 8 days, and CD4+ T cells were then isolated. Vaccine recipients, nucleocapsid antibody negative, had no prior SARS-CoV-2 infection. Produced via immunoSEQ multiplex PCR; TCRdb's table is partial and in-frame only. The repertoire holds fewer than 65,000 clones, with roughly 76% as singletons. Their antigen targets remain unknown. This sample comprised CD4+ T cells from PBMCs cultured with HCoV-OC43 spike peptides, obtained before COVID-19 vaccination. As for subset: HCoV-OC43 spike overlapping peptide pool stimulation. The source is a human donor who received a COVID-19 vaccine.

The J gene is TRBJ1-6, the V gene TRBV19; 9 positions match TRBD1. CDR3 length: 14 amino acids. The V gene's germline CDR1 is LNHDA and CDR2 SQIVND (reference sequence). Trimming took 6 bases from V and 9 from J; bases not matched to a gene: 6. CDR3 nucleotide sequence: TGTGCCAGTAGATTGGACAGGGGTACTTCACCCCTCCACTTT. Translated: CASRLDRGTSPLHF.

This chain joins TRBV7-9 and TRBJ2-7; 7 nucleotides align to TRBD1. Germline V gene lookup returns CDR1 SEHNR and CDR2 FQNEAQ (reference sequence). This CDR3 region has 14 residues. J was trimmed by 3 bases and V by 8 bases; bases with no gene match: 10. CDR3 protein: CASAEGATFYEQYV. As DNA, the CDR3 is TGTGCCAGCGCCGAGGGGGCTACATTCTACGAGCAGTACGTC.

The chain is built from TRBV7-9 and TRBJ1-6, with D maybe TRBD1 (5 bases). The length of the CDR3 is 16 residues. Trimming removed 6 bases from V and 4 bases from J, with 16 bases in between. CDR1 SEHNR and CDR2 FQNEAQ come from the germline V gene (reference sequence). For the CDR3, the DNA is TGTGCCAGCAGTGTAGGAGGGGCAGGGTATAATTCACCCCTCCACTTT. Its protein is CASSVGGAGYNSPLHF.

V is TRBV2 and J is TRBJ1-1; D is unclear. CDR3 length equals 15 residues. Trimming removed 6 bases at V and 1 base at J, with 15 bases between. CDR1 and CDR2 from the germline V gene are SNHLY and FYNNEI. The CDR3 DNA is TGTGCCAGCAGAGCGGACCCACCCTCGAACACTGAAGCTTTCTTT. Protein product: CASRADPPSNTEAFF.